This paragraph covers one T cell receptor (beta chain) sequence. What it binds is unknown. The data were taken from a study of CD8+ T cells in alopecia areata. Looking at the study overall: Each day, treated patients took oral tofacitinib twice, at 5 to 10 mg per dose. Study-level results: Scalp clonality decreased significantly with tofacitinib, and so did expanded CD8+ clones among the top 100.

Sample treatment: oral pan-JAK inhibitor, 5-10 mg twice daily. Sequencing relied on a cDNA template that was reverse transcribed from extracted RNA. Here immunoSEQ multiplex PCR was the method, and the copy in TCRdb shows in-frame clones only, minus some. This table holds about 120,000 clones, approximately 52% found once. The length of the CDR3 is 11 residues. V was clipped by 0 bases and J by 5 bases, with 5 bases between them. CDR1 and CDR2 (germline): SQVTM, ANQGSEA. This TCR came from a human donor with alopecia areata. The input for sequencing was CD8+ T cells sorted from blood, taken at week 4, from a patient treated with tofacitinib. The V gene is TRBV29-1, the J gene TRBJ2-7; unclear D gene. The CDR3 DNA reads as TGCAGCGTTGAAGATGGGAACGAGCAGTACTTC. Protein product: CSVEDGNEQYF.